This T cell receptor (beta chain) was recorded in a study of blood T cell repertoires in COVID-19. Study-wide context: Italy, Spain and the United States were the sources of the convalescent and acute COVID-19 samples. In each case, the material was cDNA or gDNA derived from T cells, B-cell-depleted T cells, or PBMCs.

Original processing notes: Quantification of nucleated cells was approximated via reference gene primer amplification. The data were produced by immunoSEQ multiplex PCR, yet TCRdb's version contains in-frame clones alone and is incomplete. Clonal size and the V and J genes are those of that table, whereas D and trimming came from the DNA. The sample contains hundreds of thousands of clones, roughly four fifths of which appear only once. Sequencing was carried out using peripheral blood. This TCR came from a woman in her forties or fifties with acute or convalescent COVID-19.

CDR3 residues: CATASGGANEKLFF. As DNA, the CDR3 is TGTGCCACTGCCAGCGGGGGAGCTAATGAAAAACTGTTTTTT. The chain employs TRBV19 and TRBJ1-4, with D possibly being TRBD1 (5 bases). Trimming shortened V by 10 bases and J by 3 bases, and 15 bases separated the two germline ends. Germline V gene sequence: CDR1 LNHDA, CDR2 SQIVND (reference sequence). The CDR3 runs 14 residues.